This TCR beta chain was recovered during a study of memory CD4+ T cells and cytomegalovirus serostatus. Study-wide findings and caveats: CD4+ memory repertoires contained about 40% of the 164 reported CMV TCRbeta sequences.

Only one count was recorded for this clone. Its matching antigen is unknown. The sort gate was single viable CD3+CD4+CD8-CD45RO+ cells for memory CD4+ T cells. Total CD4+ T cells were enriched by CD4 positive selection. The CDR3 loop spans 13 amino acids. Germline V gives CDR1 SGHRS, CDR2 YFSETQ. The J segment lost 6 bases and the V segment lost 0 bases, leaving 2 bases of the junction unmatched. Libraries were prepared by immunoSEQ multiplex PCR; TCRdb keeps only in-frame clonotypes and omits some of them. The data contain around 84,000 clones, around 80% of them singletons. This chain connects TRBV5-1 to TRBJ2-5, with 7 nucleotides matching TRBD1. The TCR originated in an adult in good health and CMV-seronegative. Material for sequencing was memory CD4+ T cells from blood. CDR3 coding DNA: TGCGCCAGCAGCTTGGGGGACAGCAAGACCCAGTACTTC. This codes for CASSLGDSKTQYF. Combining the CDR3 with reference TRBV5-1 and TRBJ2-5 gives the whole variable domain KAGVTQTPRYLIKTRGQQVTLSCSPISGHRSVSWYQQTPGQGLQFLFEYFSETQRNKGNFPGRFSGRQFSNSRSEMNVSTLELGDSALYLCASSLGDSKTQYFGPGTRLLVL.